The text below deals with one T cell receptor beta chain. Authors' analysis steps: Estimation of nucleated cell counts was performed using reference gene primer amplification. TCRdb's copy holds only in-frame clones and misses some; the assay was immunoSEQ multiplex PCR. V and J calls and clone size follow that table, whereas D and trimming were derived from the DNA. The sample has a few hundred thousand clones, about 87% seen once. These data come from a study of blood T cell repertoires in COVID-19. Germline V gene data show CDR1 as MGHRA and CDR2 as YSYEKL. V shed 2 bases and J 5 bases; nucleotides not matched to a gene: 2. The CDR3 loop spans 13 amino acids.

The rearrangement joins TRBV4-1 to TRBJ1-1; 7 bases agree with TRBD1. The receptor comes from a woman aged 18-29 years who had recovered from COVID-19. The sample was PBMCs or T cells enriched from blood (not recorded which). CDR3 sequence: CASSQSRGTEAFF. CDR3 in DNA: TGCGCCAGCAGCCAATCCAGGGGGACTGAAGCTTTCTTT.